This T cell receptor (beta chain) appears in the sequencing data of a study of blood T cells in healthy people across ages. About the research overall: Researchers report that template switching captured about one barcoded beta molecule per two T cells. General study points: It was held that diversity estimates obtained from one million T cells represented underestimates.

This clonotype was counted between two and nine times. The antigen is undetermined. Primed by a sample-barcoded 5' primer and a J-beta primer mix, a second PCR proceeded for 7 to 11 cycles. TCRdb fed the 5' RACE reads into MiXCR, producing one record per CDR3 protein. Found here are roughly 2 million distinct CDR3 sequences, roughly 52% of them singletons; the top ten hold about 2.1%. The CDR3 contains 15 residues. Per germline, CDR1 SGHTA and CDR2 FQGNSA. Trimming stripped 1 base from V and 6 bases from J, with 10 bases between. The sequencing sample was made of blood. The TCR comes from a middle-aged woman in good health. This rearrangement joins TRBV7-2 to TRBJ1-6, with no clear D. The CDR3: CASSLDAGSNSPLHF. CDR3 in DNA: TGTGCCAGCAGCTTAGACGCAGGATCTAATTCACCCCTCCACTTT.